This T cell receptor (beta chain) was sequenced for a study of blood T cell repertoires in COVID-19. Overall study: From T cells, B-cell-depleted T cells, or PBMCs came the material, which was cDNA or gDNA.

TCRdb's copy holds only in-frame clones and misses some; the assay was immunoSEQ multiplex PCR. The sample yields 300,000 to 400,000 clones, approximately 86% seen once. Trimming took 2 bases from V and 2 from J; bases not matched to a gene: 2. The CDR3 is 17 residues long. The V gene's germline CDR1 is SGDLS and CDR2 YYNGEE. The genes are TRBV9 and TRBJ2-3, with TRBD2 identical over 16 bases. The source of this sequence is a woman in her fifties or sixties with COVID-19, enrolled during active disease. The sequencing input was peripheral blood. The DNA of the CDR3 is TGTGCCAGCAGCGTGGGGACTAGCGGGGGGGCCACAGATACGCAGTATTTT. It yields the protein CASSVGTSGGATDTQYF.